This is a list of T cell receptor beta chains from one sample in a study of CD8 T cells in ankylosing spondylitis. MiXCR, run by TCRdb on the 5' RACE reads, gives a single entry per CDR3 protein. The data contain 450,000 or so distinct CDR3 sequences, around 26% of them seen just once; the ten biggest clones take up about 1%. The source material was blood, either unsorted or a sorted T cell fraction (not recorded which). Receptor source: a male donor with ankylosing spondylitis. The CDR3 runs from the conserved cysteine through the conserved F or W.

v_call,cdr3_aa
TRBV6-1,CASNPPRLAGPEQFF
TRBV5-4,CASSTRGVGATDTQYF
TRBV15,CATSGRGGGGLINEKLFF
TRBV18,CASSDGSYNEQFF
TRBV12-3/TRBV12-4,CASSPIQGGGETQYF
TRBV6-2/TRBV6-3,CASSWGYEQYF
TRBV7-2,CASSTGTGSGNTIYF
TRBV7-2,CASSLSGGTDTQYF
TRBV19,CASSRAAHGANEQFF
TRBV7-9,CASSTMTSGVSYNEQFF
TRBV12-3/TRBV12-4,CASSLGGFGNTIYF
TRBV12-3/TRBV12-4,CASTRGNRYEQYF
TRBV7-9,CASSLDWSYEQYF
TRBV20-1,CSARTGLVTRETQYF
TRBV29-1,CSVQKEFGGTQYF
TRBV4-1,CASSQDWRQGNTGELFF
TRBV12-3/TRBV12-4,CASRASTGINEKLFF
TRBV10-3,CAISGNSGRSETQYF
TRBV7-8,CASRSRREGTGELFF
TRBV6-5,CASSYSGTGGNQPQHF
TRBV24-1,CATSDLAGGAGLSYNEQFF
TRBV5-1,CASSLSWRKITGELFF
TRBV11-2,CASSTNRERAFF
TRBV11-2,CASSPGRMNTEAFF
TRBV7-7,CASSYLAGGGEQFF
TRBV24-1,CATSDRGGSGTVYEQFF
TRBV4-1,CASSQGAKNIQYF
TRBV27,CASSTTGRTLHF
TRBV7-9,CASSPRAADQPQHF
TRBV7-8,CASSYKQGAKARKETQYF
TRBV7-9,CASSTYIALGYNEQFF